This T cell receptor (beta chain) was recovered during a study of cytomegalovirus exposure and HLA in healthy donors. Study-wide results and limits: In a later analysis, TCR beta V- and J-gene trimming was associated with a missense DCLRE1C variant. Later analysis found that TCR beta chains associated with HLA were more clonally expanded than other, equally common chains.

Primers for the PCR totalled 60 Vbeta and 13 Jbeta. The protocol was immunoSEQ multiplex PCR, while the TCRdb copy is restricted to in-frame clones and leaves out a portion. The sample includes under 200,000 clones, roughly 85% of them seen just once. Of note for this clone: Its antigen is not identified.

This receptor was taken from a man aged 30 to 45 in good health and CMV-seronegative. Material for sequencing was PBMCs.

CDR3 loop: CASRLAGALGETQYF. For the CDR3, the DNA is TGTGCCAGCAGACTAGCGGGAGCCTTAGGAGAGACCCAGTACTTC. The gene calls are TRBV25-1 and TRBJ2-5, with TRBD2 identical over 11 bases. Trimming removed 6 bases from V and 4 bases from J; junction bases left unmatched: 7. The germline V gene has CDR1 MGHDK and CDR2 SYGVNS. The CDR3 contains 15 residues.